This T cell receptor beta chain was profiled in a study of blood T cell repertoires in COVID-19. Study-level background: Material from acute and convalescent COVID-19 was sourced from the United States, Italy and Spain. The cDNA or gDNA used as material had been derived from T cells, B-cell-depleted T cells, or PBMCs.

The CDR3 spans 15 residues. V lost 4 bases, J lost 8 bases, and 8 bases stayed unmatched. Per the germline V gene, CDR1 is SNHLY and CDR2 is FYNNEI. Per the authors' pipeline: How many nucleated cells were present was estimated from reference gene primer amplification. Profiled with immunoSEQ multiplex PCR; TCRdb holds only in-frame clones, not every one. V and J calls and clone size come straight from that table; D and trimming were deduced from the DNA. The repertoire holds roughly 190,000 clones, with about 76% as singletons. The receptor comes from a woman aged 50 to 65 with active or convalescent COVID-19. The sample consisted of peripheral blood. V gene TRBV2 combines with J gene TRBJ1-4; 9 bases match TRBD1. DNA for the CDR3: TGTGCCAGCAGTGGGCAGAGGACAGGGGAGGAAAAACTGTTTTTT. As protein: CASSGQRTGEEKLFF.